The 30 T cell receptor beta chains below all came from one sample that was sequenced in a study of cytomegalovirus exposure and HLA in healthy donors. PCR used 60 Vbeta primers and 13 Jbeta primers. Sequenced by immunoSEQ multiplex PCR; TCRdb stores in-frame clones only, minus some. This repertoire shows around 170,000 clones, roughly 76% found once; its top ten account for 6.3%. The material sequenced was PBMCs. The origin of the receptors is a man aged 35 to 55 in good health and CMV-seropositive.

The chain uses TRBV5-8 and TRBJ1-4, with 8 nucleotides matching TRBD1. V shed 4 bases, J shed 7 bases, and the junction held 6 bases outside the gene matches. There are 14 residues in the CDR3. Per the germline V gene, CDR1 is SGHTS and CDR2 is YDEGEE. The CDR3 protein is CASSPTGGPEKLFF. CDR3 sequence (DNA): TGTGCCAGCAGCCCTACAGGGGGGCCTGAAAAACTGTTTTTT.

As concerns this clone: The same CDR3 arises from other DNA sequences in this sample as well. The rearrangement links TRBV13 to TRBJ2-7, with D possibly TRBD2 on 6 matching bases. The CDR3 length is 15 residues. CDR1 and CDR2 from the germline V gene are PRHDT and FYEKMQ (reference sequence). The V gene lost 0 bases and the J gene lost 2 bases, with 11 bases spanning the gap. The CDR3: CASSLGLGGTYEQYF. CDR3 nucleotide sequence: TGTGCCAGCAGCTTAGGCCTCGGGGGAACCTACGAGCAGTACTTC.

The chain has TRBV2 and TRBJ2-1, with TRBD1 matching over 7 bases. CDR3 size: 12 residues. The V and J ends lost 4 bases and 15 bases, in that order; junction bases with no gene match: 9. CDR1 is SNHLY and CDR2 is FYNNEI in the germline V gene. The CDR3 reads CASSGQGVERFF. CDR3 nucleotides: TGTGCCAGCAGTGGCCAGGGGGTAGAGAGGTTCTTC.

V and J are TRBV5-1 and TRBJ1-2; 8 bases are shared with TRBD1. With 4 bases clipped from V and 1 base from J, the junction kept 9 bases outside the gene matches. CDR1 and CDR2 (germline): SGHRS, YFSETQ. This CDR3 spans 16 amino acids. CDR3 protein: CASSVGQGLFNYGYTF. The CDR3 DNA follows: TGCGCCAGCAGCGTCGGACAGGGACTCTTTAACTATGGCTACACCTTC. Full variable domain (missing parts from reference TRBV5-1 and TRBJ1-2): KAGVTQTPRYLIKTRGQQVTLSCSPISGHRSVSWYQQTPGQGLQFLFEYFSETQRNKGNFPGRFSGRQFSNSRSEMNVSTLELGDSALYLCASSVGQGLFNYGYTFGSGTRLTVV.

Only one count was recorded for this clone. The chain employs TRBV6-5 and TRBJ1-3; 8 bases are a match to TRBD1. Per the germline V gene, CDR1 is MNHEY and CDR2 is SVGAGI. V dropped 2 bases and J dropped 0; count of bases not matched to a gene: 3. The CDR3 consists of 16 residues. The CDR3: CASSYATGGSGNTIYF. In DNA form, the CDR3 reads TGTGCCAGCAGTTACGCCACAGGGGGCTCTGGAAACACCATATATTTT.

The chain uses TRBV19 and TRBJ2-1; 8 bases align to TRBD2. The J segment lost 3 bases and the V segment lost 5 bases, leaving 6 bases of the junction unmatched. The germline gives CDR1 LNHDA, CDR2 SQIVND (reference sequence). The CDR3 covers 15 residues. The CDR3 bases are TGTGCCAGTAGTCCGGTAGCGGGGATCTACAATGAGCAGTTCTTC. Translated: CASSPVAGIYNEQFF.

This clone was observed once. The J gene is TRBJ2-5, the V gene TRBV5-1; 11 bases map to TRBD2. The DNA end favors TRBJ2-7, so the J call may be wrong. Per the germline V gene, CDR1 is SGHRS and CDR2 is YFSETQ. The CDR3 spans 16 residues. The CDR3 region has the DNA TGCGCCAGCAGCTATTCCGGGACTAGCGGTACCTACGAGCAGTACTTC. Translated: CASSYSGTSGTYEQYF.

This clone occurred a few times. This chain uses TRBV7-9 with TRBJ1-4; TRBD1 matches 8 bases. The CDR3 spans 16 residues. V lost 3 bases, J lost 8 bases, and 11 bases stayed unmatched. Germline CDR1 and CDR2: SEHNR and FQNEAQ (reference sequence). The CDR3 DNA is TGTGCCAGCAGCTTTGGGACAGGACAGTTCTTAGAAAAACTGTTTTTT. Residues: CASSFGTGQFLEKLFF.

This rearrangement joins TRBV4-1 to TRBJ2-7; D is unresolved. Germline V gives CDR1 MGHRA, CDR2 YSYEKL. Trimming stripped 2 bases from V and 0 bases from J, with 11 bases between. The CDR3 is made up of 15 amino acids. For the CDR3, the DNA is TGCGCCAGCAGCCAAAGGCGCGGCGGCTCCTACGAGCAGTACTTC. Protein product: CASSQRRGGSYEQYF.

The V gene is TRBV4-2, the J gene TRBJ2-3, with 12 bases that match TRBD2. Looked up from germline, CDR1 is LGHNA and CDR2 is YNFKEQ. The CDR3 spans 17 residues. Trimming took 0 bases from V and 5 from J; bases not matched to a gene: 6. The CDR3 is CASSQDPSGGAVDTQYF. DNA of the CDR3: TGTGCCAGCAGCCAAGATCCTAGCGGGGGGGCCGTAGATACGCAGTATTTT.

This chain joins TRBV7-8 and TRBJ2-7; a weak D match, TRBD2 (6 bases). The CDR3 totals 14 residues. V dropped 4 bases and J dropped 3 bases, with 13 bases sitting between them. Germline CDR1 SGHVS, CDR2 FQNEAQ. The CDR3 nucleotides read TGTGCCAGCAGCTATGTCGGGGAGGACTACGAGCAGTACTTC. It is translated as CASSYVGEDYEQYF.

J is TRBJ2-2 and V is TRBV7-3, with D possibly being TRBD1 (7 bases). The V end was cut by 1 base, the J end by 1 base, with 16 bases between. This CDR3 comprises 18 residues. Germline V CDR1 and CDR2: SGHTA, FQGTGA. The CDR3 is CASSLRPRQGGNTGELFF. CDR3 DNA: TGTGCCAGCAGCTTAAGGCCCAGGCAGGGGGGGAACACCGGGGAGCTGTTTTTT.

V and J are TRBV7-8 and TRBJ2-6; D not resolved. This CDR3 comprises 14 residues. The germline V gene encodes CDR1 SGHVS and CDR2 FQNEAQ. V was clipped by 7 bases and J by 0 bases, with 7 bases between them. CDR3 amino acids: CASTTFSGANVLTF. CDR3 in DNA: TGTGCCAGCACTACCTTCTCTGGGGCCAACGTCCTGACTTTC.

The V call is TRBV5-1, the J call TRBJ2-1; D might be TRBD2 (6 bases). The germline gives CDR1 SGHRS, CDR2 YFSETQ. Between the trimmed V and J ends, which lost 4 bases and 7 bases, there was a span of 24 bases. The CDR3 is made up of 17 amino acids. The CDR3 loop reads CASSLLSTRVNRNEQFF. CDR3 in DNA: TGCGCCAGCAGCCTCCTTTCGACTAGGGTCAATCGGAATGAGCAGTTCTTC.

V is TRBV9 and J is TRBJ2-1; TRBD1 matches 8 bases. J was trimmed by 2 bases and V by 7 bases; bases with no gene match: 8. The CDR3 is made up of 15 amino acids. CDR1 is SGDLS, CDR2 YYNGEE, per germline. The DNA for the CDR3 is TGTGCCAGCGGATCGGACAGGGTCACCTACAATGAGCAGTTCTTC. Its protein product is CASGSDRVTYNEQFF.

The chain joins TRBV4-3 to TRBJ2-7; D might be TRBD1 (6 bases). The CDR3 is 16 amino acids. Per germline, CDR1 LGHNA and CDR2 YSLEER. V was pared by 0 bases and J by 0 bases, with 12 bases between. CDR3 DNA: TGCGCCAGCAGCCAAGAAGCCCAGGGGTACTCCTACGAGCAGTACTTC. Residues: CASSQEAQGYSYEQYF.

This clone turned up a few times. The chain employs TRBV9 and TRBJ2-3, with 11 bases aligning to TRBD2. The V segment lost 0 bases and the J segment 4 bases; nucleotides outside the gene matches: 4. There are 16 residues in the CDR3. In germline, CDR1 is SGDLS, CDR2 YYNGEE. The CDR3 DNA is TGTGCCAGCAGCGTAGATAGCGGGGGGGCCCCAGATACGCAGTATTTT. This sequence encodes CASSVDSGGAPDTQYF.

The chain has TRBV7-2 and TRBJ2-5, with unresolved D. The closer fit of TRBJ2-7 to the DNA end suggests the J call may be wrong. CDR1 is SGHTA and CDR2 is FQGNSA in the germline V gene. This CDR3 spans 15 amino acids. CDR3 in DNA: TGTGCCAGCAGCTTTACGACGGGTAGCTCCTACGAGCAGTACTTC. The encoded protein is CASSFTTGSSYEQYF.

This clone was counted a few times. The identical CDR3 is also encoded by other nucleotide sequences in the sample. V gene TRBV5-1 combines with J gene TRBJ1-1, with 11 bases that match TRBD1. This CDR3 is built from 14 residues. The junction had 1 base not matched to a gene; V was cut back by 2 bases and J by 4 bases. The germline V gene encodes CDR1 SGHRS and CDR2 YFSETQ. Here the CDR3 reads CASSLGTGGTEAFF. The CDR3 coding sequence is TGCGCCAGCAGCTTAGGGACAGGGGGCACTGAAGCTTTCTTT.

The chain recombines TRBV4-3 with TRBJ2-5, with D maybe TRBD2 (7 bases). Germline-derived CDR1 and CDR2 are LGHNA and YSLEER. This CDR3 is 15 amino acids long. Trimming shortened V by 4 bases and J by 0 bases, and 12 bases separated the two germline ends. The CDR3 here is CASSRKGGDQETQYF. In DNA form, the CDR3 reads TGCGCCAGCAGCCGAAAGGGGGGGGACCAAGAGACCCAGTACTTC.

The chain links TRBV6-5 to TRBJ2-3, with TRBD1 identical over 8 bases. The V and J ends lost 4 bases and 6 bases, in that order; junction bases with no gene match: 6. Germline CDR1 reads MNHEY; CDR2 reads SVGAGI. CDR3 length: 14 amino acids. The CDR3 DNA reads TGTGCCAGCAGTTGGGGTAACAGGGGGGATACGCAGTATTTT. Amino acid sequence: CASSWGNRGDTQYF.

The V and J genes are TRBV7-3 and TRBJ2-3; unclear D gene. The V gene lost 2 bases and the J gene lost 4 bases, with 13 bases spanning the gap. The length of the CDR3 is 15 residues. Germline CDR1 and CDR2: SGHTA and FQGTGA. CDR3 in amino acids: CASSLSAGSADTQYF. The CDR3 nucleotides read TGTGCCAGCAGCTTATCGGCAGGTTCGGCAGATACGCAGTATTTT.

The chain is built from TRBV7-9 and TRBJ2-1; 7 nucleotides agree with TRBD1. Trimming at V came to 3 bases and at J to 1 base, leaving 9 bases not matched to a gene. This CDR3 is 17 amino acids long. CDR1 and CDR2 from the germline V gene are SEHNR and FQNEAQ (reference sequence). Here the CDR3 DNA reads TGTGCCAGCAGCTTGGATACAGGGGCGAGGTCCTACAATGAGCAGTTCTTC. Its translation: CASSLDTGARSYNEQFF.

The rearrangement joins TRBV9 to TRBJ1-2, with a possible D match to TRBD1 (5 bases). The CDR3 totals 13 residues. The V gene's germline CDR1 is SGDLS and CDR2 YYNGEE. The V and J ends lost 0 bases and 8 bases respectively, with 11 bases between them. The CDR3 protein is CASSVAMGQGYTF. For the CDR3, the DNA is TGTGCCAGCAGCGTAGCTATGGGGCAGGGCTACACCTTC.

The table lists this clone with a count of one. The V gene is TRBV5-1, the J gene TRBJ1-1, with D perhaps matching TRBD1 (5 bases). The CDR3 loop spans 14 amino acids. CDR1 and CDR2 from the germline V gene are SGHRS and YFSETQ. V was clipped by 0 bases and J by 5 bases, with 11 bases between them. The CDR3 region is CASSLGGGRTEAFF. Here the CDR3 DNA reads TGCGCCAGCAGCTTGGGGGGGGGTCGGACTGAAGCTTTCTTT.

A few counts support this clone. The chain has TRBV14 and TRBJ2-5, with D tentatively TRBD2 (6 bases). Trimming stripped 2 bases from V and 1 base from J, with 11 bases between. CDR1 SGHDN and CDR2 FVKESK come from the germline V gene. The CDR3 spans 15 residues. This CDR3 reads CASSQFPGGQETQYF. CDR3 bases: TGTGCCAGCAGCCAATTCCCCGGGGGCCAAGAGACCCAGTACTTC.

The chain couples TRBV2 to TRBJ2-5; 12 nucleotides agree with TRBD2. The end of the DNA fits TRBJ2-7 better, so the J call may be wrong. The germline V gene encodes CDR1 SNHLY and CDR2 FYNNEI. This CDR3 is built from 13 residues. CDR3 DNA sequence: TGTGCCAGGGGGACTAGCGGGTCCTACGAGCAGTACTTC. This gives the protein CARGTSGSYEQYF.

The chain employs TRBV4-3 and TRBJ2-7, with 8 bases identical to TRBD1. This CDR3 is 15 amino acids long. V shed 4 bases, J shed 5 bases, and the junction held 10 bases outside the gene matches. CDR1 and CDR2 (germline): LGHNA, YSLEER. This chain's CDR3 is CASSPHRGIVDEQYF. In nucleotides, the CDR3 is TGCGCCAGCAGCCCCCACAGGGGGATTGTAGACGAGCAGTACTTC.

The V and J genes are TRBV18 and TRBJ2-7; D is unresolved. V was pared by 1 base and J by 1 base, with 5 bases between. Germline-derived CDR1 and CDR2 are KGHSH and LQKENI. This CDR3 is built from 13 residues. DNA of the CDR3: TGTGCCAGCTCACCACGAGCATCCTACGAGCAGTACTTC. This sequence encodes CASSPRASYEQYF.

CDR3 DNA: TGTGCCAGCAGCTTAGGACTAGCGGCGAACACCGGGGAGCTGTTTTTT. Translation gives CASSLGLAANTGELFF. The rearrangement uses TRBV7-9 and TRBJ2-2, with TRBD2 matching over 9 bases. Trimming removed 1 base from V and 0 bases from J; junction bases left unmatched: 0. The germline gives CDR1 SEHNR, CDR2 FQNEAQ (reference sequence). The CDR3 totals 16 residues. Looking up the rest from reference TRBV7-9 and TRBJ2-2 gives the full variable domain: DTGVSQNPRHKITKRGQNVTFRCDPISEHNRLYWYRQTLGQGPEFLTYFQNEAQLEKSRLLSDRFSAERPKGSFSTLEIQRTEQGDSAMYLCASSLGLAANTGELFFGEGSRLTVL.